These T cell receptor beta chains were read from a single sample in a study of radiation and T cells in renal cell carcinoma. Assay used: immunoSEQ multiplex PCR; TCRdb lists only in-frame clones, some missing. Of under 200,000 clones listed, about 85% are singletons. This material consisted of blood, taken from a patient whose treatment included radiotherapy and nephrectomy. The source of these receptors is a woman aged 50 to 60 with renal cell carcinoma. CDR3s include the opening cysteine and the closing phenylalanine or tryptophan. A D gene is named only where the DNA matches it firmly. Clone size, where shown, is once, few, many, or a class for clones that have expanded.

CDR3 DNA	CDR3 protein	J gene	D gene	V gene	clone size
TGTGCCAGCAGCCTCCAACAAGGAGAAGCTTTCTTT	CASSLQQGEAFF	TRBJ1-1	-	TRBV13	-
TGTGCCAGTAGTAAGGGACTAGCGGGAAACATTCAGTACTTC	CASSKGLAGNIQYF	TRBJ2-4	TRBD2	TRBV19	few
TGTGCCAGCGGTCCACTGGTAGGACGGTCTAATGAAAAACTGTTTTTT	CASGPLVGRSNEKLFF	TRBJ1-4	-	TRBV25-1	-
TGCGCCAGCAGCTTGTTATCGGGACAAGAGACCCAGTACTTC	CASSLLSGQETQYF	TRBJ2-5	-	TRBV5-1	-
TGTGCCAGCAGCCCCAGGGGCGGGAATCAGCCCCAGCATTTT	CASSPRGGNQPQHF	TRBJ1-5	-	TRBV6-6	-
TGTGCCAGCAGCCCAGGGACAGCACCTAGCACAGATACGCAGTATTTT	CASSPGTAPSTDTQYF	TRBJ2-3	TRBD1	TRBV9	-
TGTGCCAGCAGCCCCCCTAGGGGGAATGAGCAGTTCTTC	CASSPPRGNEQFF	TRBJ2-1	-	TRBV6-6	-
TGTGCCAGCAGTGAGATGGCCTTTGGCTCACCCCTCCACTTT	CASSEMAFGSPLHF	TRBJ1-6	-	TRBV6-1	-
TGCGCCAGCAGCTTGCTGTCCCCGGAAAAACTGTTTTTT	CASSLLSPEKLFF	TRBJ1-4	-	TRBV5-1	once
TGTGCCAGCAGCGCCGGACTAGCGGGTTACTCCTACGAGCAGTACTTC	CASSAGLAGYSYEQYF	TRBJ2-7	TRBD2	TRBV13	-
TGTGCCAGCAGTAGGACTAGCGGGGGCTACAATGAGCAGTTCTTC	CASSRTSGGYNEQFF	TRBJ2-1	TRBD2	TRBV6-5	-
TGTGCCAGCAGTCCCGGGACAGGGCCTGAAAAACTGTTTTTT	CASSPGTGPEKLFF	TRBJ1-4	TRBD1	TRBV6-5	-
TGCGCCAGCAGCTTGGCCCTGACTAGCGGGGGCCAAGAGACCCAGTACTTC	CASSLALTSGGQETQYF	TRBJ2-5	TRBD2	TRBV5-1	-
TGTGCTAGTGGTTCCACAGGGGGCTCTGGCTACACCTTC	CASGSTGGSGYTF	TRBJ1-2	TRBD1	TRBV12-5	-
TGTGCCAGCAGCTTTCGCGGGGGGGCGGCTGATACGCAGTATTTT	CASSFRGGAADTQYF	TRBJ2-3	TRBD2	TRBV5-4	-
TGTGCCAGCAGCTCCAATATCGGGGACAGGGGTCAGCCCCAGCATTTT	CASSSNIGDRGQPQHF	TRBJ1-5	TRBD1	TRBV5-8	-
TGTGCCAGCAGCCCCAGGGCGGGGGGGACAGGGGGCTACGAGCAGTACTTC	CASSPRAGGTGGYEQYF	TRBJ2-7	TRBD1	TRBV5-6	-
TGTGCCAGCAGCCAAGATCCGGATTCTAACTATGGCTACACCTTC	CASSQDPDSNYGYTF	TRBJ1-2	-	TRBV4-2	-
TGTGCCAGCAGCGGAGGACTATCCTTCACAGATACGCAGTATTTT	CASSGGLSFTDTQYF	TRBJ2-3	-	TRBV9	-
TGTGCCAGCAGTTACTCGGGAACTCAAGAGACCCAGTACTTC	CASSYSGTQETQYF	TRBJ2-5	-	TRBV6-5	-
TGTGCCAGTACTCTGGGGAGGGGGGCAGATACGCAGTATTTT	CASTLGRGADTQYF	TRBJ2-3	-	TRBV19	-
TGTGCCAGCCTACGCCAGCGGGGATCGTACAATGAGCAGTTCTTC	CASLRQRGSYNEQFF	TRBJ2-1	TRBD2	TRBV6-5	-
TGCAGCGTTCAAGTGGTAGCAGATACGCAGTATTTT	CSVQVVADTQYF	TRBJ2-3	-	TRBV29-1	-
TGTGCCAGCAGTGTCAGGGGTGTCGGGGAAAAACTGTTTTTT	CASSVRGVGEKLFF	TRBJ1-4	-	TRBV2	-
TGTGCCAGCAGACGCTCCCTTCTATTGAATTCACCCCTCCACTTT	CASRRSLLLNSPLHF	TRBJ1-6	-	TRBV6-5	few